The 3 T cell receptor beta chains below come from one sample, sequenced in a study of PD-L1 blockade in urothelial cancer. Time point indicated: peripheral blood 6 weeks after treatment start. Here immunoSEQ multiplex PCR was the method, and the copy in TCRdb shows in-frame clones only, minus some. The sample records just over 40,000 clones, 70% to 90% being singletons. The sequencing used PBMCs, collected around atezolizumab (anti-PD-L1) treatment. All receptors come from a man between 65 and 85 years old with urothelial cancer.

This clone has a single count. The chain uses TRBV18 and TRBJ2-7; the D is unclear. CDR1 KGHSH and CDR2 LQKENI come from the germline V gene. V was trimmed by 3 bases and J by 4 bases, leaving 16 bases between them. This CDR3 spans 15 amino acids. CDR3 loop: CASSPTGPGAYEQYF. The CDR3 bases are TGTGCCAGCTCACCTACGGGTCCCGGCGCGTACGAGCAGTACTTC.

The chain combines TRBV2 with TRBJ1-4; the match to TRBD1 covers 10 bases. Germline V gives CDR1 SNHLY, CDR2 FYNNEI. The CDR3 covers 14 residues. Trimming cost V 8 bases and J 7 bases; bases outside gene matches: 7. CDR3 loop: CASCRDRGGEKLFF. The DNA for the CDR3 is TGTGCCAGCTGTCGGGACAGGGGTGGTGAAAAACTGTTTTTT. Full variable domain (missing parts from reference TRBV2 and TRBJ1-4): EPEVTQTPSHQVTQMGQEVILRCVPISNHLYFYWYRQILGQKVEFLVSFYNNEISEKSEIFDDQFSVERPDGSNFTLKIRSTKLEDSAMYFCASCRDRGGEKLFFGSGTQLSVL.

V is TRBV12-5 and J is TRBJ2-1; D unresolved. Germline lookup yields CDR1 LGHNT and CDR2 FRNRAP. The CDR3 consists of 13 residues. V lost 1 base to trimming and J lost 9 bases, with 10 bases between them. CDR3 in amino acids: CASGLDGFAEQFF. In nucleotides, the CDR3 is TGTGCTAGTGGTTTGGACGGGTTCGCTGAGCAGTTCTTC.